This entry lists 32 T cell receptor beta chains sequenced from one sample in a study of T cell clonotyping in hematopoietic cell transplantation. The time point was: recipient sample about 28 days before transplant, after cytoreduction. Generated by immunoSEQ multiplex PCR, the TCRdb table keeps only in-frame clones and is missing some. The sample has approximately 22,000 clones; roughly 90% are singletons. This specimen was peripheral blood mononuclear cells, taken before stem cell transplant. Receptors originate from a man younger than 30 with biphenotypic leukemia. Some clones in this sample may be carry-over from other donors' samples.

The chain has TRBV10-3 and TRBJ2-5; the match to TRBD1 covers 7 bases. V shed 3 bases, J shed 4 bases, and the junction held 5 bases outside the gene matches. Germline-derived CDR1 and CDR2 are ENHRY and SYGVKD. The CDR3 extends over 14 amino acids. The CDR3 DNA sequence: TGTGCCATCAGTGATGTAGGGGGCAGAGAGACCCAGTACTTC. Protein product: CAISDVGGRETQYF.

CDR3 DNA sequence: TGTGCCAGCAGCTTAGTAGGGGGTTACGAGCAGTACTTC. Translating gives CASSLVGGYEQYF. The chain recombines TRBV11-3 with TRBJ2-7, with D maybe TRBD1 (6 bases). CDR3 length equals 13 residues. Germline V gene lookup returns CDR1 SGHNT and CDR2 YENEEA. The ends were cut back, 1 base at V and 4 bases at J, with 8 bases in the middle. Drawing the rest from reference TRBV11-3 and TRBJ2-7, the complete variable domain is EAGVVQSPRYKIIEKKQPVAFWCNPISGHNTLYWYLQNLGQGPELLIRYENEEAVDDSQLPKDRFSAERLKGVDSTLKIQPAELGDSAVYLCASSLVGGYEQYFGPGTRLTVT.

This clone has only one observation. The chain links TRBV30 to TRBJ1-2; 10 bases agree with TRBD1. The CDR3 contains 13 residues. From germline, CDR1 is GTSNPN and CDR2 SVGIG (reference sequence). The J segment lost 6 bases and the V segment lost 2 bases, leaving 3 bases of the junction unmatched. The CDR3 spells CAWSRGTGDGYTF. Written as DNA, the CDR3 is TGTGCCTGGAGTCGTGGGACAGGGGATGGCTACACCTTC.

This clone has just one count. The CDR3 DNA reads TGCGCCAGCAGCCAGGATCGGGGGGCTGGAAACACCATATATTTT. Translated: CASSQDRGAGNTIYF. This chain connects TRBV4-1 to TRBJ1-3; a weak D match, TRBD1 (5 bases). V lost 3 bases and J 2 bases, leaving 11 bases between the germline ends. The CDR3 totals 15 residues. CDR1 is MGHRA, CDR2 YSYEKL, per germline.

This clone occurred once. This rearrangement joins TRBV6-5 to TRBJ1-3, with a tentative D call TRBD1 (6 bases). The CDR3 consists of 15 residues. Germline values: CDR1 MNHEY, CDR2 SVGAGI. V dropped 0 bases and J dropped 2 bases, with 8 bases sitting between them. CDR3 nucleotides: TGTGCCAGCAGTTACTCGGGGGGCCCTGGAAACACCATATATTTT. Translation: CASSYSGGPGNTIYF.

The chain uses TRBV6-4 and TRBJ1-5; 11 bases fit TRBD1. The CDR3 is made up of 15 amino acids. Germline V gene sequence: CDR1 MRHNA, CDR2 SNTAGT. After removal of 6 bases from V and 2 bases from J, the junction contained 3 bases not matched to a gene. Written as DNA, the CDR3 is TGTGCCAGCAGCCCGGGACAGGGGGGCAATCAGCCCCAGCATTTT. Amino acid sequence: CASSPGQGGNQPQHF.

CDR3 nucleotides: TGTGCCATCGCCCCCCGGGGAGGGGATAATTCACCCCTCCACTTT. It is translated as CAIAPRGGDNSPLHF. The chain recombines TRBV7-9 with TRBJ1-6; a possible D gene is TRBD1 (5 bases). This CDR3 has 15 amino acids. Per the germline V gene, CDR1 is SEHNR and CDR2 is FQNEAQ (reference sequence). V was clipped by 10 bases and J by 5 bases, with 18 bases between them.

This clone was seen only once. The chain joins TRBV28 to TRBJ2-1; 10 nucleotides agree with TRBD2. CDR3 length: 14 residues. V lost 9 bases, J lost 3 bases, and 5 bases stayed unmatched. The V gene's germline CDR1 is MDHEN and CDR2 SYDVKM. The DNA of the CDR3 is TGTGCCAGTATATGGACTAGCGGCTACAATGAGCAGTTCTTC. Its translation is CASIWTSGYNEQFF.

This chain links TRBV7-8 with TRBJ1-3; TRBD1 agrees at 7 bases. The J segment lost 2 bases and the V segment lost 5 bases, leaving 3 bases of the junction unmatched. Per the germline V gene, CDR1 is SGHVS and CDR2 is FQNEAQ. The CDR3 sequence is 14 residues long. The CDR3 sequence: CASSGDRAGNTIYF. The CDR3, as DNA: TGTGCCAGCAGCGGAGACAGGGCTGGAAACACCATATATTTT.

The CDR3 region is CSVAQGIYGYTF. The CDR3 DNA sequence: TGCAGCGTTGCCCAGGGGATCTATGGCTACACCTTC. This chain uses TRBV29-1 with TRBJ1-2, with a possible D match to TRBD1 (6 bases). Germline lookup yields CDR1 SQVTM and CDR2 ANQGSEA. Between the trimmed V and J ends, which lost 4 bases and 4 bases, there was a span of 10 bases. The CDR3 loop spans 12 amino acids.

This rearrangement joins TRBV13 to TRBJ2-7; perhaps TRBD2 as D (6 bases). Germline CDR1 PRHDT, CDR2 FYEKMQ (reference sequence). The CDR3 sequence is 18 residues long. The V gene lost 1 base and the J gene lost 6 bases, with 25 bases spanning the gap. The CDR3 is CASSLAPKNDPLGGEQYF. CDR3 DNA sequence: TGTGCCAGCAGCTTAGCCCCAAAAAATGATCCACTGGGAGGCGAGCAGTACTTC.

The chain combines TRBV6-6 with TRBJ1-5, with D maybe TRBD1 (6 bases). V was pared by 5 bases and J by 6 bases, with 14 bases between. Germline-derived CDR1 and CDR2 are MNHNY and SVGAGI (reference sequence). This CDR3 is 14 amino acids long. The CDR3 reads CASSPPGASQPQHF. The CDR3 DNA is TGTGCCAGCAGTCCGCCGGGGGCCTCTCAGCCCCAGCATTTT.

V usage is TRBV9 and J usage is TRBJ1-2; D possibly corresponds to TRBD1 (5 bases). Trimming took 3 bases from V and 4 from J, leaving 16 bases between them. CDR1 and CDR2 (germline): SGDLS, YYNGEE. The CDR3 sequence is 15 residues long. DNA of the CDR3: TGTGCCAGCAGCGCGCAGGGTATGGGTATCTATGGCTACACCTTC. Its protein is CASSAQGMGIYGYTF.

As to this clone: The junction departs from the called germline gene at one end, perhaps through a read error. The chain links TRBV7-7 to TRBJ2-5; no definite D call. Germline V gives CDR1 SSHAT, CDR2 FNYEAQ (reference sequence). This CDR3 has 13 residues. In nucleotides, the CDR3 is TGTGCTAGCAGCCCCCGGACGGAAGAGACCCAGTACTTC. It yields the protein CASSPRTEETQYF.

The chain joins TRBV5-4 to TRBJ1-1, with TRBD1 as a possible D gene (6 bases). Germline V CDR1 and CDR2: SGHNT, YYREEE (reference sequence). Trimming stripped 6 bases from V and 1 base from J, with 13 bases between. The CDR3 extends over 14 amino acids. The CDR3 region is CASTWGGGNTEAFF. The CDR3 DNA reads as TGTGCCAGCACTTGGGGAGGGGGGAACACTGAAGCTTTCTTT.

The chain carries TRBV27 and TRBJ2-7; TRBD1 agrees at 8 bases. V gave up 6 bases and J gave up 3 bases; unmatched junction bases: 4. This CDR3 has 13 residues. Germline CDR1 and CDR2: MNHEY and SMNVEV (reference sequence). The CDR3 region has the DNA TGTGCCAGCAGCACTACAGGGGGCTACGAGCAGTACTTC. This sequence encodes CASSTTGGYEQYF.

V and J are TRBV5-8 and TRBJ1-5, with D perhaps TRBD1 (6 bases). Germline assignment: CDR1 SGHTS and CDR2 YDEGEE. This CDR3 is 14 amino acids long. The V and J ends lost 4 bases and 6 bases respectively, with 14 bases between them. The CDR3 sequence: CASSLGLGAQPQHF. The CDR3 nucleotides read TGTGCCAGCAGCCTAGGGTTGGGGGCTCAGCCCCAGCATTTT. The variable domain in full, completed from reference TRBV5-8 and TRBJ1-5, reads EAGVTQSPTHLIKTRGQQATLRCSPISGHTSVYWYQQALGLGLQFLLWYDEGEERNRGNFPPRFSGRQFPNYSSELNVNALELEDSALYLCASSLGLGAQPQHFGDGTRLSIL.

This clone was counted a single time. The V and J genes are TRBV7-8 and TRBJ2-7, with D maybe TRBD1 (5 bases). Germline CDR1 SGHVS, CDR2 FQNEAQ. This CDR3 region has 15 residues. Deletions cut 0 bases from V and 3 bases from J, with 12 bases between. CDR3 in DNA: TGTGCCAGCAGCTTAGCGATGGGGCAGGGCTACGAGCAGTACTTC. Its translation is CASSLAMGQGYEQYF.

This chain's CDR3 is CASSQEGKSTLHF. In DNA, the CDR3 is TGTGCCAGCTCCCAAGAGGGGAAATCCACCCTCCACTTT. The chain carries TRBV18 and TRBJ1-6, with D perhaps TRBD1 (5 bases). With 6 bases removed from V and 14 bases from J, the gap between germline ends came to 17 bases. CDR1 and CDR2 (germline): KGHSH, LQKENI. This CDR3 is built from 13 residues.

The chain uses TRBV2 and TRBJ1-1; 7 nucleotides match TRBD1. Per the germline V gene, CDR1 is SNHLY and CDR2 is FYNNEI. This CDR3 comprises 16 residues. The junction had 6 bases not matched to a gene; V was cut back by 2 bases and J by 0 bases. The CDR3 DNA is TGTGCCAGCAGTGAACAGAGGGGGCTTATGAACACTGAAGCTTTCTTT. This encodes CASSEQRGLMNTEAFF.

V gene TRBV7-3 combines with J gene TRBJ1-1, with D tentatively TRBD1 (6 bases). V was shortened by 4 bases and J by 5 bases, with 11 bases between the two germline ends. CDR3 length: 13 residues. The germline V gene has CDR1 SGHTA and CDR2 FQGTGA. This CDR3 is CASSSRTETEAFF. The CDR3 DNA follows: TGTGCCAGCAGCTCAAGGACAGAGACTGAAGCTTTCTTT.

The CDR3 protein is CASSLGDNSNQPQHF. The DNA for the CDR3 is TGCGCCAGCAGCCTAGGGGATAATAGCAATCAGCCCCAGCATTTT. The chain carries TRBV23-1 and TRBJ1-5; D is perhaps TRBD1 (5 bases). TRBV23-1 is assigned to the ORF class and has an uncertain function. This CDR3 contains 15 residues. The V gene lost 6 bases and the J gene lost 0 bases, with 12 bases spanning the gap.

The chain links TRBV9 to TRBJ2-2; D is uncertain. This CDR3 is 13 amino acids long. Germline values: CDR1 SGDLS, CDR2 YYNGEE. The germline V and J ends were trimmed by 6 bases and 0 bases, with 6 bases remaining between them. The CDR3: CASTFSNTGELFF. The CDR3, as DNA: TGTGCCAGCACCTTTTCGAACACCGGGGAGCTGTTTTTT.

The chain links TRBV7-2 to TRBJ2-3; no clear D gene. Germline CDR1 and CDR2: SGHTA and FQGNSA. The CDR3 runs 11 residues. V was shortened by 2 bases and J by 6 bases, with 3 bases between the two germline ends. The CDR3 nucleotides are TGTGCCAGCAGCTTAACCGATACGCAGTATTTT. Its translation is CASSLTDTQYF.

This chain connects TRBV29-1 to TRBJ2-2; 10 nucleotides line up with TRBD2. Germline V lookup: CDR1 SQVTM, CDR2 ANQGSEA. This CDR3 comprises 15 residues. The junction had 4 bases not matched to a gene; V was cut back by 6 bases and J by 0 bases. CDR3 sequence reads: CSVSLAGSNTGELFF. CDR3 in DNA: TGCAGCGTCTCACTAGCGGGATCGAACACCGGGGAGCTGTTTTTT.

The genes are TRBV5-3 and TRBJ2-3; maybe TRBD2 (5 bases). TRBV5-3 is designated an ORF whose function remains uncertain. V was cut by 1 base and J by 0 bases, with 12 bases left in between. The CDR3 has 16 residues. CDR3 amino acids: CARSLSAASSTDTQYF. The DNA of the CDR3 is TGTGCCAGAAGCTTGTCAGCGGCCTCTAGCACAGATACGCAGTATTTT.

For the CDR3, the DNA is TGTGCCAGCAGTGGTAACTCGGGACGAACAGATACGCAGTATTTT. Translation: CASSGNSGRTDTQYF. This sequence joins TRBV6-1 and TRBJ2-3; tentatively, D is TRBD1 or TRBD2 (5 bases each). CDR3 length: 15 residues. The ends were cut back, 4 bases at V and 3 bases at J, with 14 bases in the middle. Germline V gives CDR1 MNHNS, CDR2 SASEGT.

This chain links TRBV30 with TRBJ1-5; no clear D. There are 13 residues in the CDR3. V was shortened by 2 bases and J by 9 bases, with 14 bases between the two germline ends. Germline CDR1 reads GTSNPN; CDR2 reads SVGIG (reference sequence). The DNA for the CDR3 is TGTGCCTGGAGTCCCCAGAATGGCCGGCCCCAGCATTTT. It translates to CAWSPQNGRPQHF.

The CDR3 DNA reads as TGTGCCAGCAGCTTAACCGGGACTGAGTATGGCTACACCTTC. Its protein is CASSLTGTEYGYTF. The chain recombines TRBV7-9 with TRBJ1-2; D possibly corresponds to TRBD1 (5 bases). Trimming removed 2 bases from V and 5 bases from J, with 12 bases in between. Germline V gives CDR1 SEHNR, CDR2 FQNEAQ (reference sequence). This CDR3 comprises 14 residues.

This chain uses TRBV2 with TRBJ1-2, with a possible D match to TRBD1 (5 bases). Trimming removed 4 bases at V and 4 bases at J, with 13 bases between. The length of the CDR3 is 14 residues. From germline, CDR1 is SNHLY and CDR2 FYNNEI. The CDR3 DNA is TGTGCCAGCAGTGCCGGGGGAGGTGTCTATGGCTACACCTTC. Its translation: CASSAGGGVYGYTF.

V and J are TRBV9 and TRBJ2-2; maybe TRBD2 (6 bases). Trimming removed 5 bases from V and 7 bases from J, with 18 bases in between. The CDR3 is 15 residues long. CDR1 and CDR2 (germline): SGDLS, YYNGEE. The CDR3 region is CASRLSGAGNGELFF. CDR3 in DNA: TGTGCCAGCAGACTTAGCGGCGCAGGCAACGGGGAGCTGTTTTTT.

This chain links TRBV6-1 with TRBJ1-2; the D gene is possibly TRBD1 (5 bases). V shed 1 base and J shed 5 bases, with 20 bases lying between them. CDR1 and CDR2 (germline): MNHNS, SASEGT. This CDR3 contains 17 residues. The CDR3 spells CASSEGETGTFGYGYTF. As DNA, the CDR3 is TGTGCCAGCAGTGAAGGGGAAACCGGGACTTTCGGTTATGGCTACACCTTC.